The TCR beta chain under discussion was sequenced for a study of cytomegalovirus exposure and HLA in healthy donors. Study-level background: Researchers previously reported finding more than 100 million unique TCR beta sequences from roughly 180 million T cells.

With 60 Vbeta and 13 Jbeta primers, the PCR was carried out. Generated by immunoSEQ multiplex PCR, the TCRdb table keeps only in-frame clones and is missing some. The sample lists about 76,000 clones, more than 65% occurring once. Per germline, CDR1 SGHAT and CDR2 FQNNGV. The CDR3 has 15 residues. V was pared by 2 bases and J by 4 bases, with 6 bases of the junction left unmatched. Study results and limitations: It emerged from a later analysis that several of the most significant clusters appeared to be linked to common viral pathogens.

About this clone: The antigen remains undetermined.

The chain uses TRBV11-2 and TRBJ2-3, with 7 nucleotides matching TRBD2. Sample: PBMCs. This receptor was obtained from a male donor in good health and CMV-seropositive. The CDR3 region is CASSLLGGGADTQYF. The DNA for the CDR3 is TGTGCCAGCAGCTTATTGGGGGGAGGGGCAGATACGCAGTATTTT.